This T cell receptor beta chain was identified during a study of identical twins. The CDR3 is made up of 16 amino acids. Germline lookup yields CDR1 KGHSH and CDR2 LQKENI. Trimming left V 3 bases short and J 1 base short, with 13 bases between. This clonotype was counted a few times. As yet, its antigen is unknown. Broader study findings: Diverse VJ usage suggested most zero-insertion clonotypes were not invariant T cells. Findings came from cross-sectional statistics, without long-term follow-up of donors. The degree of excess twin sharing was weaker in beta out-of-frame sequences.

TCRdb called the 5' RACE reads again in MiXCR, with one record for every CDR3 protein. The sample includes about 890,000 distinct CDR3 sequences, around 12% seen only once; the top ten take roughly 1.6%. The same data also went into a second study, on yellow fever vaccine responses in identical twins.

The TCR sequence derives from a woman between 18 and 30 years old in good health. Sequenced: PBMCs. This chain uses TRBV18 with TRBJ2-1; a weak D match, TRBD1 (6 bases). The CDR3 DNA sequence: TGTGCCAGCTCACCCCCGGGAAGGGGGTCCTACAATGAGCAGTTCTTC. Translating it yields CASSPPGRGSYNEQFF. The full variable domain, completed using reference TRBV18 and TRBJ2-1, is NAGVMQNPRHLVRRRGQEARLRCSPMKGHSHVYWYRQLPEEGLKFMVYLQKENIIDESGMPKERFSAEFPKEGPSILRIQQVVRGDSAAYFCASSPPGRGSYNEQFFGPGTRLTVL.